The text below deals with one T cell receptor (beta chain). Only a few counts were recorded for this clonotype. Its antigen remains undetermined. No base quality information exists; no much larger clone differs at one position. Library preparation employed PCR. Sequencing was performed on an Illumina HiSeq 2500. Molecular barcoding was employed in the preparation of TCR libraries, with unique molecular identifiers being used to normalize TCRbeta repertoire quantification. TCRdb trimmed the raw reads at Q25, called clones with MiXCR and kept productive beta chains. Duplicate CDR3 protein sequences are folded into a single record with the most common DNA and genes. In this sample the table shows almost 250,000 distinct CDR3 sequences, roughly 23% of which occur a single time. Clones ranked in the top ten supply roughly 2.5% of the sample. The CDR3 runs 15 amino acids, cysteine and phenylalanine included. The sequence is cut down to CDR3 DNA, 45 bases in frame from base 1. The germline V gene yields MGHDK for CDR1 and SYGVNS for CDR2. V was cut back by 2 bases and J by 2 bases, leaving a gap of 13 bases between them.

This sample is drawn from a study of T-cell reconstitution after alpha-beta-depleted transplantation in children (dated by TCRdb to about 2016). Regarding the study in general: Using TCR repertoire profiling, the study quantitatively followed how T-cell immune reconstitution unfolded in children after TCRalphabeta/CD19-depleted allogeneic hematopoietic cell transplantation. The investigation overall reported the following: In some patients, high TCRbeta diversity at day 60 was attributed to recipient T cells and intrathymic progenitors that had survived conditioning. Over the following months the frequencies of hyperexpanded clones went down, and after one year T-cell counts and TCRbeta diversity were mostly credited to newly produced T cells. Apparently early alphabetaT-cell count recovery about two months after transplant reportedly relied on only several hundred rapidly expanded clones derived from non-depleted graft cells.

The treatment or condition label here, explained by the study, means: allogeneic hematopoietic cell transplantation with graft depleted of TCRalphabeta T cells and CD19 B cells. The transplant recipients were children given TCRalphabeta/CD19-depleted allogeneic hematopoietic cell grafts. The origin of this receptor is a girl aged 2-10 years with Fanconi anemia, due to receive a stem cell transplant. The input for sequencing was PBMCs, taken before TCRalphabeta/CD19-depleted stem cell transplant. The chain couples TRBV25-1 to TRBJ2-7, with no confident D gene call. The DNA reads as follows: TGTGCCAGCAGTGAAGGCTCTTCAGACCCCTACGAGCAGTACTTC. It encodes CASSEGSSDPYEQYF.